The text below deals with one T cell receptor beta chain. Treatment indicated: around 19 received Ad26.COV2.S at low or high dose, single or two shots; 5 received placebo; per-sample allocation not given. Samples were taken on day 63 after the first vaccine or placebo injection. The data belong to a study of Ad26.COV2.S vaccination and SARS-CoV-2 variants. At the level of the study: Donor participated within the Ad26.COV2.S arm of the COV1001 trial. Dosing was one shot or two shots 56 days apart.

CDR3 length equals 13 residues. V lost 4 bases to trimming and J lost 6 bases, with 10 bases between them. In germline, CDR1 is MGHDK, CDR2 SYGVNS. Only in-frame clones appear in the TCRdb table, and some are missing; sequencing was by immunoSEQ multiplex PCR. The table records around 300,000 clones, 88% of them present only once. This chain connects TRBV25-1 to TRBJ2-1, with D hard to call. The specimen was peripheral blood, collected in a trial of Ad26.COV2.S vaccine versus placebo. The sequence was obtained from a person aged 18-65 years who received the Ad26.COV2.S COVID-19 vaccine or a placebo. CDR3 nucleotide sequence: TGTGCCAGCAGTGTCCCTTCGGGCAATGAGCAGTTCTTC. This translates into CASSVPSGNEQFF.